This T cell receptor beta chain was observed in a study of T cells in Graves' hyperthyroidism and ophthalmopathy. Germline CDR1 is SGDLS and CDR2 is YYNGEE. V was clipped by 7 bases and J by 2 bases, with 17 bases between them. This CDR3 is 15 amino acids long. Amplified TCR beta CDR3 regions came from RNA transcripts. The study used the HTBI primer set for a first-round RT-PCR of the TCR CDR3. Via MiXCR, TCRdb re-called the multiplex PCR reads, giving one row per CDR3 protein. The repertoire consists of some 460,000 distinct CDR3 sequences, with less than 20% occurring once and the leading ten covering approximately 14%.

The receptor was isolated from a woman aged 18-29 years with Graves' hyperthyroidism. This chain links TRBV9 with TRBJ2-3; possibly TRBD1 for D (7 bases). What was sequenced was blood. The CDR3: CASGRLGQHTDTQYF. In nucleotides, the CDR3 is TGTGCCAGCGGGAGGTTGGGACAGCACACAGATACGCAGTATTTT.